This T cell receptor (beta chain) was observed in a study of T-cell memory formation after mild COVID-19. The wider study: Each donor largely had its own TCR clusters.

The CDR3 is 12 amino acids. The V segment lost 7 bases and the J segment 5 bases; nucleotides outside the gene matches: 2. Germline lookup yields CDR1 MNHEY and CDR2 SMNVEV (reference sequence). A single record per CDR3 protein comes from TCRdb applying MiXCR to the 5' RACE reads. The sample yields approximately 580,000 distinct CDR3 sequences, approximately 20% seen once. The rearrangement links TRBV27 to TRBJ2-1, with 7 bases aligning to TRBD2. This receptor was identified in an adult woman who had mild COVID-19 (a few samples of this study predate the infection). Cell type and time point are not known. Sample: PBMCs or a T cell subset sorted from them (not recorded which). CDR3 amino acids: CASTSGNNEQFF. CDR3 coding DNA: TGTGCCAGCACCAGCGGGAACAATGAGCAGTTCTTC.